This T cell receptor beta chain was recovered during a study of T-cell memory formation after mild COVID-19. With V trimmed by 3 bases and J by 5 bases, 11 bases remained unmatched. Germline values: CDR1 KGHDR, CDR2 SFDVKD. The CDR3 length is 17 residues. Constant-segment primers served in 5'RACE that generated TCR alpha and TCR beta cDNA libraries bearing sample barcodes and UMIs. TCRdb processed the 5' RACE reads anew with MiXCR; each CDR3 protein has one entry. The data show fewer than 35,000 distinct CDR3 sequences, roughly 16% seen once. The sequencing sample was made of PBMCs or a T cell subset sorted from them (not recorded which). The receptor was derived from an adult who had mild COVID-19 (a few samples of this study predate the infection). Cell type and time point are not known. The rearrangement links TRBV24-1 to TRBJ2-5, with TRBD2 identical over 10 bases. DNA for the CDR3: TGTGCCACCAGTGATCCTAGCGGGAGTTTTGGTTCGGAGACCCAGTACTTC. It yields the protein CATSDPSGSFGSETQYF.